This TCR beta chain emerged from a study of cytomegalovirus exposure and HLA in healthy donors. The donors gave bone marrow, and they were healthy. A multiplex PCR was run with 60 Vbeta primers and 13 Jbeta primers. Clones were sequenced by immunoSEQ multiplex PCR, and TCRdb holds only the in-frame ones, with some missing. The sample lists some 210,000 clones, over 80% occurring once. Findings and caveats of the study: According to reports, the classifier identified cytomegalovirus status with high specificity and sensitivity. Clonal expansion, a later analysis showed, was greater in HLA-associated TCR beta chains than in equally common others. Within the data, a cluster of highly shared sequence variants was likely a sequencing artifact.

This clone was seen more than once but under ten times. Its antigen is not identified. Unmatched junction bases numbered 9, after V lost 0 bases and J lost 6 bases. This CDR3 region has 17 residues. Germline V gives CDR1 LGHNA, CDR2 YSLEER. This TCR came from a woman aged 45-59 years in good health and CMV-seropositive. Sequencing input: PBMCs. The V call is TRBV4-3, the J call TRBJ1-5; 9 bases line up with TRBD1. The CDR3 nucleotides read TGCGCCAGCAGCCAAGAAGCGGGACAGGGAGGAGGTCAGCCCCAGCATTTT. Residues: CASSQEAGQGGGQPQHF.